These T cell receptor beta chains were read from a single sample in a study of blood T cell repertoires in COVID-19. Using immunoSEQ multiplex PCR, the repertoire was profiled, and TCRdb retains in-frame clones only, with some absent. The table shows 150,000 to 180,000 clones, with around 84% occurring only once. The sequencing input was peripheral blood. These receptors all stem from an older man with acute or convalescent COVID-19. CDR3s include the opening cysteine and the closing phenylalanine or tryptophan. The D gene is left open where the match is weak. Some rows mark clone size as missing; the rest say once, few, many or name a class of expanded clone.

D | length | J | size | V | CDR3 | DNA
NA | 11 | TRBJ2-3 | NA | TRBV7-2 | CASSLGGLLYF | TGTGCCAGCAGCTTGGGGGGATTACTGTATTTT
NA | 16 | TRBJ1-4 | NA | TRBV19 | CASSKSSVTVNEKLFF | TGTGCCAGTAGTAAGAGTAGTGTCACAGTTAATGAAAAACTGTTTTTT
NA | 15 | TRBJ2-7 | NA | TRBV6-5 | CASSPTGSPLYEQYF | TGTGCCAGCAGCCCAACAGGGAGTCCCCTCTACGAGCAGTACTTC
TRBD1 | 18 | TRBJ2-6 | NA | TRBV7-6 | CASSPRTGGESGANVLTF | TGTGCCAGCAGCCCGAGGACAGGGGGCGAATCTGGGGCCAACGTCCTGACTTTC
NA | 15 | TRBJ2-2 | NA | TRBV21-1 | CASSKGSTVTGELFF | TGTGCCAGCAGCAAAGGGTCGACAGTCACCGGGGAGCTGTTTTTT
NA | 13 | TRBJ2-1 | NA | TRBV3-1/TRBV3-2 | CASSERQGNEQFF | TGTGCCAGCAGCGAGAGGCAAGGCAATGAGCAGTTCTTC
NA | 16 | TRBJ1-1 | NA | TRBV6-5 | CASSYSGASMNTEAFF | TGTGCCAGCAGTTACTCGGGGGCAAGCATGAACACTGAAGCTTTCTTT
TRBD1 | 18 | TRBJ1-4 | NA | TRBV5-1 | CASSPSGQGIILDEKLFF | TGCGCCAGCAGCCCCTCTGGACAGGGGATTATCCTAGATGAAAAACTGTTTTTT
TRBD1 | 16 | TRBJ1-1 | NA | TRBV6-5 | CASSYSTGTGGTEAFF | TGTGCCAGCAGTTACTCGACGGGGACAGGGGGCACTGAAGCTTTCTTT
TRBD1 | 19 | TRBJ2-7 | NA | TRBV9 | CASSLYPGQASPFYYEQYF | TGTGCCAGCAGCTTATATCCGGGACAGGCTTCTCCCTTTTACTACGAGCAGTACTTC
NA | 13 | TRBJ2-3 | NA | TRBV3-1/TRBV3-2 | CASESGGTDTQYF | TGTGCCAGCGAATCCGGGGGCACAGATACGCAGTATTTT
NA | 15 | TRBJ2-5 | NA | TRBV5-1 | CASSLAGQGGETQYF | TGCGCCAGCAGCTTGGCAGGACAGGGAGGGGAGACCCAGTACTTC
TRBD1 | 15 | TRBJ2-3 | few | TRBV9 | CASSAWTGDTDTQYF | TGTGCCAGCAGCGCCTGGACAGGGGACACAGATACGCAGTATTTT
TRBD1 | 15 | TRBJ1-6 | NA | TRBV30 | CAWSPKQGRGSPLHF | TGTGCCTGGAGCCCGAAACAGGGGCGTGGATCACCCCTCCACTTT
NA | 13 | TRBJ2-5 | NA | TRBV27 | CASSLEQGGTQYF | TGTGCCAGCAGTTTAGAACAAGGGGGGACCCAGTACTTC
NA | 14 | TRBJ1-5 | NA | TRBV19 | CASSIDPLYQPQHF | TGTGCCAGTAGTATAGATCCCCTCTATCAGCCCCAGCATTTT
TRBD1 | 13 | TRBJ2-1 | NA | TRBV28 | CASSPGTEPEQFF | TGTGCCAGCAGTCCGGGGACAGAGCCAGAGCAGTTCTTC
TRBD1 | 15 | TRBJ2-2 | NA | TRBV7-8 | CASSSLNRGTGELFF | TGTGCCAGCAGCTCACTAAACAGGGGCACCGGGGAGCTGTTTTTT